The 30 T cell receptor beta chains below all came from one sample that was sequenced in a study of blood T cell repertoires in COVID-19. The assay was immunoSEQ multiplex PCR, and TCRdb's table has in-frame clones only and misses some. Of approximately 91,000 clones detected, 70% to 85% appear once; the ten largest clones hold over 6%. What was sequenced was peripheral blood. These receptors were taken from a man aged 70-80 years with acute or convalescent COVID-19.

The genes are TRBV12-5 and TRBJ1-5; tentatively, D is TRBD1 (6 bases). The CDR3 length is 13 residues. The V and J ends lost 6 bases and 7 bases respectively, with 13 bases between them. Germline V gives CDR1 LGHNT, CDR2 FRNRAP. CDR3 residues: CASGPAQGQPQHF. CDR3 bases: TGTGCTAGTGGCCCGGCACAGGGCCAGCCCCAGCATTTT. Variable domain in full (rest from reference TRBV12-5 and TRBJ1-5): DARVTQTPRHKVTEMGQEVTMRCQPILGHNTVFWYRQTMMQGLELLAYFRNRAPLDDSGMPKDRFSAEMPDATLATLKIQPSEPRDSAVYFCASGPAQGQPQHFGDGTRLSIL.

The CDR3 spells CASGRDKGLENTEAFF. CDR3 nucleotides: TGTGCTAGTGGCCGAGACAAAGGTCTGGAGAACACTGAAGCTTTCTTT. The genes are TRBV12-5 and TRBJ1-1; D gene unclear. This CDR3 contains 16 residues. Trimming left V 6 bases short and J 1 base short, with 18 bases between. Germline values: CDR1 LGHNT, CDR2 FRNRAP.

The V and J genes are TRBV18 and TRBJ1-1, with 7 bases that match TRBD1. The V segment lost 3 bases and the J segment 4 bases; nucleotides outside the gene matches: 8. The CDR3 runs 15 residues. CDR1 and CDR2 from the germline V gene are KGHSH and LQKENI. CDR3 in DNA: TGTGCCAGCTCACCCATTCATTCAGGGGGCACTGAAGCTTTCTTT. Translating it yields CASSPIHSGGTEAFF.

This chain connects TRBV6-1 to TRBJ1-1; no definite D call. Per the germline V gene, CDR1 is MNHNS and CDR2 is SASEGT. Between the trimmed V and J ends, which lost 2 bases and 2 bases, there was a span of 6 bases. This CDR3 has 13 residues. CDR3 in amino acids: CASSEFLNTEAFF. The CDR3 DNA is TGTGCCAGCAGTGAATTTCTAAACACTGAAGCTTTCTTT.

CDR3 sequence: CASSIGTGMGKQYF. In nucleotides, the CDR3 is TGCGCCAGCAGCATCGGGACAGGGATGGGTAAGCAGTACTTC. The V gene is TRBV5-1, the J gene TRBJ2-7; TRBD1 aligns across 9 bases. The CDR3 runs 14 residues. The V and J ends lost 4 bases and 8 bases, in that order; junction bases with no gene match: 10. CDR1 is SGHRS and CDR2 is YFSETQ in the germline V gene.

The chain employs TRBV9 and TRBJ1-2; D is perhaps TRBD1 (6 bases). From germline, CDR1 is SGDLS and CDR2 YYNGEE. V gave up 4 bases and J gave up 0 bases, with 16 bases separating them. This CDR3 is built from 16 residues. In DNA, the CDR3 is TGTGCCAGCAGCCCAACCAACAGGGCTGCTAACTATGGCTACACCTTC. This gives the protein CASSPTNRAANYGYTF.

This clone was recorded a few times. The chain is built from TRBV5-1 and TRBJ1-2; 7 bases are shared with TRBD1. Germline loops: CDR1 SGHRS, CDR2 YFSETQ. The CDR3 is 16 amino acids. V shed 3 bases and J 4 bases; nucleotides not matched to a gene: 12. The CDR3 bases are TGCGCCAGCAGCTCGGGGACAGAAAGAAACGTCTATGGCTACACCTTC. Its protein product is CASSSGTERNVYGYTF.

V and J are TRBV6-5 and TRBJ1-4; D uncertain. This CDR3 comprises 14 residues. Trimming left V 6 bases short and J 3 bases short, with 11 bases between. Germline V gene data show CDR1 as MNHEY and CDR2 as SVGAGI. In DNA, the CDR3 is TGTGCCAGCAGCCTCAGCCAGGCTAATGAAAAACTGTTTTTT. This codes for CASSLSQANEKLFF.

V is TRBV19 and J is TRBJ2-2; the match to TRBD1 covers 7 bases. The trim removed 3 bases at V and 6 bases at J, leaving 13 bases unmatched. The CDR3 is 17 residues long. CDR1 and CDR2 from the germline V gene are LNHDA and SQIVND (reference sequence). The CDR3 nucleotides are TGTGCCAGTAGTATCACAGGGGACGCTGGGTACGCCGGGGAGCTGTTTTTT. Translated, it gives CASSITGDAGYAGELFF.

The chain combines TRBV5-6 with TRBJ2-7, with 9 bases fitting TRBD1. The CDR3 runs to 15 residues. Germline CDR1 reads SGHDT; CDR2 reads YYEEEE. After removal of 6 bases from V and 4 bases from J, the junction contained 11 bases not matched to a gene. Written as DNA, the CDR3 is TGTGCCAGCAACCTGGGACAGGGACAGGGATACGAGCAGTACGTC. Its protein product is CASNLGQGQGYEQYV.

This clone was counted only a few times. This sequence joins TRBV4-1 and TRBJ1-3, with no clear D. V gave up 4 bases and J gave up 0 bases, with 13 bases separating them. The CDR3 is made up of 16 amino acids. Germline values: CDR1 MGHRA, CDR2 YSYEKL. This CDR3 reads CASSRLLESSGNTIYF. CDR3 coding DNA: TGCGCCAGCAGCCGGCTTCTAGAGAGCTCTGGAAACACCATATATTTT.

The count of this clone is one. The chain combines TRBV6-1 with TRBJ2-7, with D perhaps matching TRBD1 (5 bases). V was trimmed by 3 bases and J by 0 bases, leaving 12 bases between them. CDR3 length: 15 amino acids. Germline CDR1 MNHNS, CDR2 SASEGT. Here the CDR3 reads CASSEQGRVSYEQYV. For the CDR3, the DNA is TGTGCCAGCAGTGAGCAGGGAAGGGTCTCCTACGAGCAGTACGTC.

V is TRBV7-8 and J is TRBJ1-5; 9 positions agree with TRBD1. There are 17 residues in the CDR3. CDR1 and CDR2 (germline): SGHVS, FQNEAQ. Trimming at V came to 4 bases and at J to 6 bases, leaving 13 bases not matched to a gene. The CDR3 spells CASSSQIGQGSPQPQHF. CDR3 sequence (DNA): TGTGCCAGCAGCTCACAAATTGGACAGGGGTCGCCTCAGCCCCAGCATTTT.

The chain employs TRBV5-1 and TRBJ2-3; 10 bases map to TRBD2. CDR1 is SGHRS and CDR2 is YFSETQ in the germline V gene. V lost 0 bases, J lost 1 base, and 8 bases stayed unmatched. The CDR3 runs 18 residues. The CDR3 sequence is CASSLGASGRRGTDTQYF. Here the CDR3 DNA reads TGCGCCAGCAGCTTGGGGGCTAGCGGGAGAAGAGGCACAGATACGCAGTATTTT.

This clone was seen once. The CDR3 loop is CASSLAGARNEQFF. As DNA, the CDR3 is TGTGCCAGCAGTTTAGCGGGAGCGCGGAATGAGCAGTTCTTC. J is TRBJ2-1 and V is TRBV7-3, with 9 bases identical to TRBD2. V lost 6 bases, J lost 7 bases, and 7 bases stayed unmatched. Per germline, CDR1 SGHTA and CDR2 FQGTGA. This CDR3 region has 14 residues.

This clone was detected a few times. The CDR3 protein is CATSDPKSGALYNEQFF. The CDR3 coding sequence is TGTGCCACCAGTGATCCCAAGAGCGGGGCCCTTTACAATGAGCAGTTCTTC. V is TRBV24-1 and J is TRBJ2-1; 7 bases are shared with TRBD2. J gave up 4 bases and V 3 bases, and 11 bases lay outside the gene matches. The CDR3 contains 17 residues. Germline assignment: CDR1 KGHDR and CDR2 SFDVKD.

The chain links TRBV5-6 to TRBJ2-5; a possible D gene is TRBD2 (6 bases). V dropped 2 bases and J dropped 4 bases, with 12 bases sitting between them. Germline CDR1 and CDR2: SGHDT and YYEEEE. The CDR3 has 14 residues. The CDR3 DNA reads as TGTGCCAGCAGCTTCAACCAGGAGGGAGAGACCCAGTACTTC. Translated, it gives CASSFNQEGETQYF.

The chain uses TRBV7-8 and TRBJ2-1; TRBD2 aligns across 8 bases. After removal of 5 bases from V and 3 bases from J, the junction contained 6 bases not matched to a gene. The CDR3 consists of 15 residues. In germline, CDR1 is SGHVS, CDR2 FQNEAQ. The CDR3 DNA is TGTGCCAGCAGCCGAGAGGGACTAGACTACAATGAGCAGTTCTTC. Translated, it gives CASSREGLDYNEQFF.

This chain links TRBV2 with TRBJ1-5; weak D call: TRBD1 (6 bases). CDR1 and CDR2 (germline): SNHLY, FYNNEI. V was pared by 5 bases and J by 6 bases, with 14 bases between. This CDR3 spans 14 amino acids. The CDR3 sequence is CASSIQGRGQPQHF. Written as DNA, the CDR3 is TGTGCCAGCAGTATACAGGGTCGCGGTCAGCCCCAGCATTTT.

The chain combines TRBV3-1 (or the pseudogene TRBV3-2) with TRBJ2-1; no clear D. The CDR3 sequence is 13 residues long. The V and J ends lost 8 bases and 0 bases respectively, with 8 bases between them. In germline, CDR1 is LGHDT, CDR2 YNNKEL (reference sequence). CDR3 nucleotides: TGTGCCAGCGCGGTGCACTCCTACAATGAGCAGTTCTTC. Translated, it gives CASAVHSYNEQFF.

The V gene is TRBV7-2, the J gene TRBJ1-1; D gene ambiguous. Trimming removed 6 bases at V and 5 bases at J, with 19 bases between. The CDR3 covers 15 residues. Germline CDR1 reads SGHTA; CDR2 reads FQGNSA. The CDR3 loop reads CASSSWGGGRTEAFF. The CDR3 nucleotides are TGTGCCAGCAGTTCATGGGGAGGCGGGAGAACTGAAGCTTTCTTT.

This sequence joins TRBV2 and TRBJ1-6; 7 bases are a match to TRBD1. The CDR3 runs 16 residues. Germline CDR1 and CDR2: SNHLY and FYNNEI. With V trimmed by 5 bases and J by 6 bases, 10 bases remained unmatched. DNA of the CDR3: TGTGCCAGCAGTAAAAAGGGGGACAGTTTTAATTCACCCCTCCACTTT. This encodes CASSKKGDSFNSPLHF.

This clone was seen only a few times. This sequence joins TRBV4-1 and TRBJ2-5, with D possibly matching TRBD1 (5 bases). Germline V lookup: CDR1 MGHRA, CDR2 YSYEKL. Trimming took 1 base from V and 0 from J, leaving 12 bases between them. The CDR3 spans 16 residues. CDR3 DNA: TGCGCCAGCAGCCAAGGTCTCCCACAGGACCAAGAGACCCAGTACTTC. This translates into CASSQGLPQDQETQYF.

CDR3 nucleotide sequence: TGTGCCAGCAGCTTAGGACAGAACACTGAAGCTTTCTTT. This gives the protein CASSLGQNTEAFF. V and J are TRBV7-2 and TRBJ1-1; no reliable D call. Germline lookup yields CDR1 SGHTA and CDR2 FQGNSA. Trimming stripped 1 base from V and 1 base from J, with 4 bases between. CDR3 size: 13 residues.

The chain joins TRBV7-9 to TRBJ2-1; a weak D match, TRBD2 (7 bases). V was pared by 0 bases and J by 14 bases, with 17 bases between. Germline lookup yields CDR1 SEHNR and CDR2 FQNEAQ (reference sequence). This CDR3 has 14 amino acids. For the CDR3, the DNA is TGTGCCAGCAGCTTAGCGGGGGGGCCCGGTAGGGAGTTCTTC. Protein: CASSLAGGPGREFF.

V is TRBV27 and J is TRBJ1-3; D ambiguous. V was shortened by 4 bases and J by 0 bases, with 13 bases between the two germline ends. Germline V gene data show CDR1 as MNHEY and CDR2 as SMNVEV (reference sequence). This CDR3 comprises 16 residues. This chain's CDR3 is CASSSGNWNSGNTIYF. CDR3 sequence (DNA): TGTGCCAGCAGTTCCGGGAATTGGAACTCTGGAAACACCATATATTTT.

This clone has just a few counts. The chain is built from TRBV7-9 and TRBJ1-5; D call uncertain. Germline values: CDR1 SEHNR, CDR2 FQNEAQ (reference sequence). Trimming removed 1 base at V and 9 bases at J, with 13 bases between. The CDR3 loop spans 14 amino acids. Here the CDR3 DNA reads TGTGCCAGCAGCTTAGAGGAGTCCTCCCGGCCCCAGCATTTT. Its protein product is CASSLEESSRPQHF.

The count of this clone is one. The CDR3 DNA follows: TGTGCCACCAGCAGGACAAGGACAGGGGCTAACTACGAGCAGTACTTC. Amino acids: CATSRTRTGANYEQYF. V is TRBV15 and J is TRBJ2-7; the match to TRBD1 covers 9 bases. CDR3 length: 16 amino acids. The J segment lost 3 bases and the V segment lost 3 bases, leaving 9 bases of the junction unmatched. Germline V gene data show CDR1 as LNHNV and CDR2 as YYDKDF (reference sequence).

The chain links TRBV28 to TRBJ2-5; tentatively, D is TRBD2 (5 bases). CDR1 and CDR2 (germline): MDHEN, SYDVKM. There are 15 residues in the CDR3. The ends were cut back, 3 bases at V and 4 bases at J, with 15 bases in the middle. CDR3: CASSFSSRGIETQYF. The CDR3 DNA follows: TGTGCCAGCAGTTTCTCTTCACGGGGAATAGAGACCCAGTACTTC.

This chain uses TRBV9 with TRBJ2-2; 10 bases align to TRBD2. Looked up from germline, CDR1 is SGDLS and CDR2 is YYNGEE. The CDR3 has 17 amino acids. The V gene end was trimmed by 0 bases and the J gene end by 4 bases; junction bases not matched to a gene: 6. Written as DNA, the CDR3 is TGTGCCAGCAGCGTAGGGCTAGCGGGAGAGGGCACCGGGGAGCTGTTTTTT. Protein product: CASSVGLAGEGTGELFF.